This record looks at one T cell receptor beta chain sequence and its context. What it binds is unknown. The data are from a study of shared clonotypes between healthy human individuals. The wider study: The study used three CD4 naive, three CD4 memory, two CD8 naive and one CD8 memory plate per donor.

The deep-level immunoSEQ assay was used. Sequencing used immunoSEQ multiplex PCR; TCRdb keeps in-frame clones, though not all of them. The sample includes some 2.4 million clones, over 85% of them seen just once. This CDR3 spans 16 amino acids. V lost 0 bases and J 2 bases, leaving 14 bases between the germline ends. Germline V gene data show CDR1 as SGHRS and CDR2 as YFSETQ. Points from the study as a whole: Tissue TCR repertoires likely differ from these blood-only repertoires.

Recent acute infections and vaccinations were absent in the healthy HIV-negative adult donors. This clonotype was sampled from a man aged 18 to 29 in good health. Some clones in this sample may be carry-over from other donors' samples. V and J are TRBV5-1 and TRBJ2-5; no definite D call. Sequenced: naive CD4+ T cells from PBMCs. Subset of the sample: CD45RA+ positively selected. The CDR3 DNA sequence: TGCGCCAGCAGCTTGGTAACACTAAGGGCGCAAGAGACCCAGTACTTC. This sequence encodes CASSLVTLRAQETQYF.